This is a list of T cell receptor beta chains from one sample in a study of control samples from healthy donors and cancer patients. The data were produced by immunoSEQ multiplex PCR, yet TCRdb's version contains in-frame clones alone and is incomplete. The sample contains about 140,000 clones, under 95% of which appear only once. Material: blood. The origin of the receptors is a man aged 40-55 years in good health. Both conserved end residues are part of each CDR3. The order of the fields is J gene, V gene, D gene, clone size, CDR3 protein, CDR3 DNA. D genes are given only for firm matches. A clone size is listed for some rows: how often the clone was seen (once, few, many), or a class if it is expanded.

j_call: TRBJ1-4; v_call: TRBV24-1; d_call: .; clone_size: .; cdr3_aa: CATSDTRSGTTNEKLFF; cdr3_nt: TGTGCCACCAGTGATACTCGATCCGGGACAACTAATGAAAAACTGTTTTTT
j_call: TRBJ2-5; v_call: TRBV5-1; d_call: TRBD1; clone_size: .; cdr3_aa: CASSPGTGGYQETQYF; cdr3_nt: TGCGCCAGCAGCCCTGGGACAGGGGGGTACCAAGAGACCCAGTACTTC
j_call: TRBJ1-4; v_call: TRBV6-5; d_call: .; clone_size: .; cdr3_aa: CASHPTVATNEKLFF; cdr3_nt: TGTGCCAGCCACCCGACAGTTGCAACTAATGAAAAACTGTTTTTT
j_call: TRBJ2-3; v_call: TRBV5-4; d_call: .; clone_size: .; cdr3_aa: CASSDSDVDTQYF; cdr3_nt: TGTGCCAGCAGCGACAGTGACGTGGATACGCAGTATTTT
j_call: TRBJ2-3; v_call: TRBV6-1; d_call: .; clone_size: .; cdr3_aa: CASSERTSTDTQYF; cdr3_nt: TGTGCCAGCAGTGAGCGTACAAGCACAGATACGCAGTATTTT
j_call: TRBJ1-4; v_call: TRBV4-2; d_call: TRBD1; clone_size: .; cdr3_aa: CASSQLQGGVEKLFF; cdr3_nt: TGTGCCAGCAGCCAACTACAGGGGGGAGTTGAAAAACTGTTTTTT
j_call: TRBJ2-2; v_call: TRBV6-5; d_call: .; clone_size: .; cdr3_aa: CASRPVDRQSGELFF; cdr3_nt: TGTGCCAGCAGACCCGTGGACCGCCAATCCGGGGAGCTGTTTTTT
j_call: TRBJ2-1; v_call: TRBV25-1; d_call: .; clone_size: .; cdr3_aa: CASSALREMVYEQFF; cdr3_nt: TGTGCCAGCAGTGCCCTACGGGAGATGGTTTATGAGCAGTTCTTC
j_call: TRBJ2-1; v_call: TRBV11-2; d_call: .; clone_size: .; cdr3_aa: CASSSELYNEQFF; cdr3_nt: TGTGCCAGCAGCTCCGAGCTATACAATGAGCAGTTCTTC
j_call: TRBJ1-5; v_call: TRBV11-2; d_call: TRBD1; clone_size: .; cdr3_aa: CASSLGGGQASNQPQHF; cdr3_nt: TGTGCCAGCAGCTTAGGGGGCGGACAGGCTAGCAATCAGCCCCAGCATTTT
j_call: TRBJ2-5; v_call: TRBV12-3/TRBV12-4; d_call: .; clone_size: .; cdr3_aa: CASSLASQETQYF; cdr3_nt: TGTGCCAGCAGTTTAGCCAGTCAAGAGACCCAGTACTTC
j_call: TRBJ2-6; v_call: TRBV6-2/TRBV6-3; d_call: .; clone_size: .; cdr3_aa: CASSWNRVSGANVLTF; cdr3_nt: TGTGCCAGCAGTTGGAACAGAGTCTCTGGGGCCAACGTCCTGACTTTC
j_call: TRBJ1-2; v_call: TRBV27; d_call: .; clone_size: .; cdr3_aa: CASSLYPQGSYGYTF; cdr3_nt: TGTGCCAGCAGTTTATACCCCCAGGGCAGCTATGGCTACACCTTC
j_call: TRBJ1-3; v_call: TRBV11-2; d_call: .; clone_size: .; cdr3_aa: CASSFPGRSSGNTIYF; cdr3_nt: TGTGCCAGCAGCTTCCCTGGGCGAAGCTCTGGAAACACCATATATTTT
j_call: TRBJ1-1; v_call: TRBV7-8; d_call: TRBD1; clone_size: .; cdr3_aa: CASSLARGQGAKNTEAFF; cdr3_nt: TGTGCCAGCAGCTTAGCACGGGGACAGGGGGCGAAGAACACTGAAGCTTTCTTT
j_call: TRBJ1-5; v_call: TRBV6-1; d_call: .; clone_size: few; cdr3_aa: CASSDRPNQPQHF; cdr3_nt: TGTGCCAGCAGTGACAGGCCCAATCAGCCCCAGCATTTT
j_call: TRBJ1-3; v_call: TRBV5-1; d_call: .; clone_size: once; cdr3_aa: CASMSNPGKMRGNTIYF; cdr3_nt: TGCGCCAGCATGTCAAATCCAGGGAAAATGAGAGGAAACACCATATATTTT
j_call: TRBJ2-1; v_call: TRBV27; d_call: .; clone_size: .; cdr3_aa: CASSLYRTITNEQFF; cdr3_nt: TGTGCCAGCAGTTTATATCGGACAATAACTAATGAGCAGTTCTTC
j_call: TRBJ2-1; v_call: TRBV28; d_call: .; clone_size: .; cdr3_aa: CASSATPGALNGWQFF; cdr3_nt: TGTGCCAGCAGTGCGACTCCTGGAGCCCTAAACGGGTGGCAGTTCTTC
j_call: TRBJ2-5; v_call: TRBV9; d_call: .; clone_size: .; cdr3_aa: CASSVATGREETQYF; cdr3_nt: TGTGCCAGCAGCGTAGCTACAGGGAGAGAGGAGACCCAGTACTTC
j_call: TRBJ1-1; v_call: TRBV5-1; d_call: TRBD1; clone_size: .; cdr3_aa: CASSSAGTAYTEAFF; cdr3_nt: TGCGCCAGCAGCTCAGCCGGGACAGCTTACACTGAAGCTTTCTTT
j_call: TRBJ1-6; v_call: TRBV11-2; d_call: .; clone_size: .; cdr3_aa: CASSAEDSPLHF; cdr3_nt: TGTGCCAGCAGCGCGGAAGATTCACCCCTCCACTTT
j_call: TRBJ1-1; v_call: TRBV30; d_call: TRBD1; clone_size: .; cdr3_aa: CAWSGRTGGLNTEAFF; cdr3_nt: TGTGCCTGGAGTGGGAGGACAGGGGGCCTGAACACTGAAGCTTTCTTT
j_call: TRBJ2-5; v_call: TRBV6-5; d_call: .; clone_size: .; cdr3_aa: CASSYLQGAQYF; cdr3_nt: TGTGCCAGCAGTTACTTACAGGGAGCCCAGTACTTC